The clone carrying this TCR beta chain was detected a few times. The CDR3 consists of 12 residues. Trimming cost V 6 bases and J 5 bases; bases outside gene matches: 5. Germline CDR1 and CDR2: DFQATT and SNEGSKA (reference sequence). Primers used in a second PCR of roughly 6 to 11 cycles were a sample-barcoded 5' primer and a J-beta primer mix. TCRdb re-derived calls from the 5' RACE reads in MiXCR, one entry per CDR3 protein. This repertoire shows about 1.1 million distinct CDR3 sequences, roughly two fifths found once; its top ten account for around 13%. The data are from a study of blood T cells in healthy people across ages.

This chain links TRBV20-1 with TRBJ1-2, with 8 bases identical to TRBD1. The sequence was collected from a man younger than 35 in good health. Sequenced material: blood. Written as DNA, the CDR3 is TGCAGTGCCCTGGGGACAGGATATGGCTACACCTTC. Translating gives CSALGTGYGYTF.